This TCR beta chain was recorded in a study of blood T cells in healthy people across ages. Study background: Template switching retrieved approximately one barcoded beta molecule for each two T cells.

Healthy Caucasian individuals from Russia aged about 6 to 90 served as donors. This CDR3 is 15 amino acids long. Germline V gives CDR1 SGHRS, CDR2 YFSETQ. J lost 1 base, V lost 2 bases, and 4 bases had no gene match. PCR was performed a second time for about 6 to 11 cycles using a sample-barcoded 5' primer and a J-beta primer mix. Each of the cDNA molecules was tagged by a template-switch adaptor with 12 random nucleotides. TCRdb re-analysed the 5' RACE reads in MiXCR, keeping a single row per CDR3 protein. The data show some 1.8 million distinct CDR3 sequences, approximately 40% seen once. V is TRBV5-1 and J is TRBJ2-3; 7 bases line up with TRBD1. Sequencing input: blood. The TCR sequence derives from a human donor in good health. The CDR3 DNA reads TGCGCCAGCAGCTTACAGGGGCCTGGCACAGATACGCAGTATTTT. Amino acid sequence: CASSLQGPGTDTQYF.